These 14 T cell receptor beta chains were sequenced from one sample in a study of human T cells and chemical hapten exposure. One entry per CDR3 protein, called by TCRdb with MiXCR from the RACE reads. The sample contains under 200,000 distinct CDR3 sequences, approximately 31% of which appear only once. Sample time point: pre-sensitization, week 0. Described treatment: therapeutic diphenylcyclopropenone sensitization with weekly scalp DPC. The sequencing used whole blood, collected in connection with sensitization to the hapten diphenylcyclopropenone (DPC). The receptors shown here come from a woman between 25 and 40 years old with alopecia areata. Some clones in this sample may be carry-over from other donors' samples.

This clonotype appeared a few times. The J gene is TRBJ2-3, the V gene TRBV20-1; 13 nucleotides align to TRBD2. Germline CDR1 and CDR2: DFQATT and SNEGSKA (reference sequence). The CDR3 covers 16 residues. V gave up 6 bases and J gave up 0 bases; unmatched junction bases: 6. The CDR3 region has the DNA TGCAGTGCAGGGACTAGCGGGGCGCCTAGCACAGATACGCAGTATTTT. The encoded protein is CSAGTSGAPSTDTQYF.

This clonotype was seen a handful of times. CDR3 residues: CSARGQGTGRNTIYF. As DNA, the CDR3 is TGCAGTGCTAGGGGTCAGGGGACGGGGCGAAACACCATATATTTT. The V and J genes are TRBV20-1 and TRBJ1-3; weak D call: TRBD1 (6 bases). V lost 3 bases, J lost 5 bases, and 17 bases lay in between. The CDR3 has 15 residues. CDR1 and CDR2 from the germline V gene are DFQATT and SNEGSKA (reference sequence).

This clonotype was counted only a few times. The chain is built from TRBV28 and TRBJ2-7; D possibly corresponds to TRBD1 (6 bases). The germline gives CDR1 MDHEN, CDR2 SYDVKM. The CDR3 is 14 amino acids. V was pared by 6 bases and J by 5 bases, with 17 bases between. CDR3 region: CASSPTPTGNEQYF. The CDR3 nucleotides read TGTGCCAGCAGCCCTACTCCGACAGGAAACGAGCAGTACTTC.

This chain uses TRBV30 with TRBJ2-7, with TRBD1 identical over 10 bases. This CDR3 spans 18 amino acids. Germline values: CDR1 GTSNPN, CDR2 SVGIG (reference sequence). The V gene end was trimmed by 1 base and the J gene end by 2 bases; junction bases not matched to a gene: 14. The DNA of the CDR3 is TGTGCCTGGAGTGATACCCCAACCTCGACAGGGGGCCCCTACGAGCAGTACTTC. This codes for CAWSDTPTSTGGPYEQYF.

The chain employs TRBV29-1 and TRBJ2-7; D perhaps matches TRBD2 (5 bases). This CDR3 region has 12 residues. CDR1 and CDR2 from the germline V gene are SQVTM and ANQGSEA. V was shortened by 3 bases and J by 6 bases, with 12 bases between the two germline ends. The CDR3 here is CSVDLGETEQYF. The CDR3 nucleotides are TGCAGCGTTGACCTGGGAGAGACCGAGCAGTACTTC.

This clonotype turned up a few times. V is TRBV29-1 and J is TRBJ2-3; TRBD1 aligns across 9 bases. This CDR3 spans 11 amino acids. Germline lookup yields CDR1 SQVTM and CDR2 ANQGSEA. V dropped 6 bases and J dropped 8; count of bases not matched to a gene: 3. Written as DNA, the CDR3 is TGCAGCGTCGAGACAGGGGGTACGCAGTATTTT. As protein: CSVETGGTQYF.

The chain joins TRBV12-3 or TRBV12-4 to TRBJ1-6; no definite D call. The CDR3 length is 15 residues. Trimming stripped 1 base from V and 8 bases from J, with 12 bases between. In DNA, the CDR3 is TGTGCCAGCAGTTTAGGTCCCGCGAGGGATTCACCCCTCCACTTT. Translation: CASSLGPARDSPLHF.

This clonotype was seen only a few times. This chain uses TRBV25-1 with TRBJ1-6; D is unclear. CDR3 size: 15 residues. V was cut by 4 bases and J by 10 bases, with 17 bases left in between. Germline V CDR1 and CDR2: MGHDK, SYGVNS. The CDR3 loop reads CASSAIAGSSSPLHF. In DNA form, the CDR3 reads TGTGCCAGCAGTGCCATAGCCGGGTCTTCGTCACCCCTCCACTTT.

A few counts support this clonotype. The V and J genes are TRBV7-9 and TRBJ2-2; weak D call: TRBD1 (6 bases). CDR1 is SEHNR and CDR2 is FQNEAQ in the germline V gene (reference sequence). Trimming removed 2 bases at V and 0 bases at J, with 10 bases between. This CDR3 spans 16 amino acids. The CDR3 spells CASSLWDKSNTGELFF. The CDR3 nucleotides read TGTGCCAGCAGCTTATGGGACAAATCGAACACCGGGGAGCTGTTTTTT.

The CDR3 loop is CSAVALTSPTDTQYF. CDR3 bases: TGCAGCGCCGTTGCCCTGACCAGCCCAACAGATACGCAGTATTTT. The rearrangement uses TRBV29-1 and TRBJ2-3; D call uncertain. The V and J ends lost 7 bases and 3 bases respectively, with 20 bases between them. This CDR3 comprises 15 residues. Germline CDR1 and CDR2: SQVTM and ANQGSEA.

This sequence joins TRBV6-5 and TRBJ2-2; 12 bases align to TRBD1. In germline, CDR1 is MNHEY, CDR2 SVGAGI. The CDR3 spans 15 residues. With V trimmed by 4 bases and J by 4 bases, 1 base remained unmatched. The CDR3: CASSWDRGLTGELFF. The CDR3 nucleotides read TGTGCCAGCAGTTGGGACAGGGGGCTCACCGGGGAGCTGTTTTTT.

The chain employs TRBV9 and TRBJ2-3, with D hard to call. The CDR3 sequence is 13 residues long. Germline V lookup: CDR1 SGDLS, CDR2 YYNGEE. V was cut by 5 bases and J by 2 bases, with 9 bases left in between. The CDR3 protein is CASSVTPTDTQYF. The CDR3 DNA follows: TGTGCCAGCAGTGTGACTCCCACAGATACGCAGTATTTT.

The chain carries TRBV6-6 and TRBJ1-1; D is unresolved. Looked up from germline, CDR1 is MNHNY and CDR2 is SVGAGI (reference sequence). The length of the CDR3 is 16 residues. The V and J ends lost 6 bases and 4 bases respectively, with 21 bases between them. CDR3 in amino acids: CASRSPSPGTGTEAFF. DNA of the CDR3: TGTGCCAGCAGATCCCCCTCCCCGGGAACGGGCACTGAAGCTTTCTTT.

The rearrangement uses TRBV2 and TRBJ2-2; TRBD2 matches 7 bases. Germline CDR1 reads SNHLY; CDR2 reads FYNNEI. V lost 4 bases and J lost 8; bases outside the gene matches: 13. The CDR3 is 16 amino acids. CDR3 DNA: TGTGCCAGCAGTGGGGCTGCGGGAGCCCAGAATGGGGAGCTGTTTTTT. This gives the protein CASSGAAGAQNGELFF.